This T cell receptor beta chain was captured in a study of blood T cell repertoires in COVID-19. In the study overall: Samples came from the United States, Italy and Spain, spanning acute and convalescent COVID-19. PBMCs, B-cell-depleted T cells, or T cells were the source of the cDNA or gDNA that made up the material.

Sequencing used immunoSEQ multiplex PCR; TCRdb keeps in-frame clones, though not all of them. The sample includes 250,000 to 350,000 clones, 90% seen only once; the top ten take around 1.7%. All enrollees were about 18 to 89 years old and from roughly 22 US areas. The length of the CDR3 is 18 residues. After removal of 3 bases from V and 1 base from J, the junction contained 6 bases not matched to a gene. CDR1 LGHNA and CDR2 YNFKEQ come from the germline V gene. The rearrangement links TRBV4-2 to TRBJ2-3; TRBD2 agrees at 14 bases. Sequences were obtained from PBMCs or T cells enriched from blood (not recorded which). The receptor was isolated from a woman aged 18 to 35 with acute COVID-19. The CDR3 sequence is CASSQGLAGAWGTDTQYF. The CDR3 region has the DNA TGTGCCAGCAGCCAGGGACTAGCGGGAGCGTGGGGCACAGATACGCAGTATTTT.